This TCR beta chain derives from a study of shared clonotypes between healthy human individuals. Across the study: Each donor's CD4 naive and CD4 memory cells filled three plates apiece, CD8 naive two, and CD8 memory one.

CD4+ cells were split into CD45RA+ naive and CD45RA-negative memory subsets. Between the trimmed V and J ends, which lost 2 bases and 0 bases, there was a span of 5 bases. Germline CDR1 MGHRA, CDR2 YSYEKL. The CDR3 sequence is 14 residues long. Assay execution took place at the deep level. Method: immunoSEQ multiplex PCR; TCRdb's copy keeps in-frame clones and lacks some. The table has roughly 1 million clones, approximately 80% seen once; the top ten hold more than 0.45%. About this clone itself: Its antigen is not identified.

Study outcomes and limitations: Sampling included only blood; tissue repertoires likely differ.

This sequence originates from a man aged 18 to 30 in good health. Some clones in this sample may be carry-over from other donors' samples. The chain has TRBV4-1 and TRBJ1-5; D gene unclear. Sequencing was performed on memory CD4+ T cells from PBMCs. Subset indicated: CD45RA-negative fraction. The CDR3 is CASSQYSSNQPQHF. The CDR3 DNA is TGCGCCAGCAGCCAATACAGTAGCAATCAGCCCCAGCATTTT.